The rows below give T cell receptor beta chains drawn from one sample of a study of cytomegalovirus exposure and HLA in healthy donors. Libraries were prepared by immunoSEQ multiplex PCR; TCRdb keeps only in-frame clonotypes and omits some of them. The sample contains 100,000 to 150,000 clones, 83% of which appear only once. The specimen sequenced was PBMCs. The source of these receptors is a woman aged 40 to 49 in good health and CMV-seropositive. CDR3s include the opening cysteine and the closing phenylalanine or tryptophan. Each record gives: D gene, J gene, CDR3 length, clone size, V gene, CDR3 protein, CDR3 DNA. The D gene is left open where the match is weak. For some rows the clone size is stated as once, few or many, or as a class when expanded; others skip it.

>TRBD2|TRBJ2-5|17|-|TRBV4-1
CASSQDVLAGGPVTQYF
TGCGCCAGCAGCCAAGATGTCCTAGCGGGAGGGCCGGTGACCCAGTACTTC
>-|TRBJ1-2|12|-|TRBV5-4
CASSLGGESYTF
TGTGCCAGCAGCCTGGGGGGGGAAAGCTACACCTTC
>TRBD1|TRBJ2-3|15|-|TRBV6-1
CASRRQGESADTQYF
TGTGCCAGCCGAAGACAGGGGGAGAGCGCAGATACGCAGTATTTT
>TRBD1|TRBJ2-7|14|-|TRBV30
CAWSVGDSSYEQYF
TGTGCCTGGAGTGTTGGGGACAGCTCCTACGAGCAGTACTTC
>TRBD1|TRBJ2-2|15|-|TRBV19
CASSITGVNTGELFF
TGTGCCAGTAGCATAACAGGGGTCAACACCGGGGAGCTGTTTTTT
>TRBD1|TRBJ1-1|14|-|TRBV19
CASSPNRGGTEAFF
TGTGCCAGTAGCCCTAACAGGGGGGGGACTGAAGCTTTCTTT
>-|TRBJ2-3|12|-|TRBV2
CASSLAADTQYF
TGTGCCAGCAGCTTAGCGGCAGATACGCAGTATTTT
>-|TRBJ1-5|14|-|TRBV16
CASSQSLANQPQHF
TGTGCCAGCAGCCAATCCCTGGCTAATCAGCCCCAGCATTTT
>-|TRBJ2-4|13|-|TRBV29-1
CSGRETGTDIQYF
TGCAGCGGTCGGGAAACAGGGACGGACATTCAGTACTTC
>-|TRBJ1-1|17|-|TRBV30
CAWSVPGYRRKNTEAFF
TGTGCCTGGAGTGTACCGGGTTACCGGAGGAAGAACACTGAAGCTTTCTTT
>-|TRBJ1-2|13|-|TRBV11-3
CASSLSEAGGYTF
TGTGCCAGCAGCCTCAGCGAGGCGGGTGGCTACACCTTC
>-|TRBJ1-4|14|-|TRBV9
CASARQSTNEKLFF
TGTGCCAGCGCGCGACAGTCAACTAATGAAAAACTGTTTTTT
>-|TRBJ1-1|16|-|TRBV6-5
CASSYSNGGAKDEAFF
TGTGCCAGCAGTTACTCGAATGGGGGGGCAAAAGATGAAGCTTTCTTT
>-|TRBJ2-2|15|-|TRBV19
CASSDSRLNTGELFF
TGCGCCAGTAGTGATTCGCGTTTGAACACCGGGGAGCTGTTTTTT
>-|TRBJ2-5|18|-|TRBV5-1
CASSLGLADDYLQETQYF
TGCGCCAGCAGCTTAGGGCTAGCAGACGACTATTTACAAGAGACCCAGTACTTC
>-|TRBJ1-1|12|-|TRBV7-9
CASNIMNTEAFF
TGTGCCAGCAACATCATGAACACTGAAGCTTTCTTT
>-|TRBJ1-3|15|-|TRBV11-3
CASSSPRAAGNTIYF
TGTGCCAGCAGCTCGCCCAGGGCAGCTGGAAACACCATATATTTT
>TRBD1|TRBJ1-1|14|-|TRBV9
CASSSGQGGTEAFF
TGTGCCAGCAGCTCAGGACAGGGCGGCACTGAAGCTTTCTTT
>TRBD1|TRBJ2-2|14|-|TRBV6-5
CASSYWTGTGELFF
TGTGCCAGCAGTTACTGGACAGGCACCGGGGAGCTGTTTTTT
>-|TRBJ2-7|15|-|TRBV18
CASSPAGTGLKEQYF
TGTGCCAGCTCACCCGCCGGGACTGGCCTCAAAGAGCAGTACTTC
>-|TRBJ1-1|15|-|TRBV5-1
CASSLDQGQNTEAFF
TGCGCCAGCAGCTTGGATCAGGGACAAAACACTGAAGCTTTCTTT
>-|TRBJ1-4|15|-|TRBV7-9
CASSPSPVLNEKLFF
TGTGCCAGCAGCCCCTCCCCGGTGCTTAATGAAAAACTGTTTTTT
>TRBD1|TRBJ2-7|13|-|TRBV29-1
CSVRGQGTYEQYF
TGCAGCGTTCGTGGACAGGGCACCTACGAGCAGTACTTC
>-|TRBJ1-4|13|few|TRBV28
CASSLQTDEKLFF
TGTGCCAGCAGTTTACAGACAGATGAAAAACTGTTTTTT
>-|TRBJ2-1|15|-|TRBV6-4
CASSDAGGTYNEQFF
TGTGCCAGCAGTGACGCGGGCGGGACCTACAATGAGCAGTTCTTC
>TRBD2|TRBJ2-1|14|-|TRBV2
CASQVTSGRAEQFF
TGTGCCAGCCAAGTAACTAGCGGGAGAGCTGAGCAGTTCTTC
>TRBD1|TRBJ1-1|12|-|TRBV5-1
CASSGSTGTAFF
TGCGCCAGCAGCGGATCGACAGGGACAGCTTTCTTT
>-|TRBJ2-7|11|-|TRBV30
CAWKGLDEQYF
TGTGCCTGGAAGGGGCTCGACGAGCAGTACTTC
>TRBD2|TRBJ2-7|14|few|TRBV5-6
CASSPAGEAYEQYF
TGTGCCAGCAGCCCAGCGGGAGAAGCGTACGAGCAGTACTTC
>-|TRBJ2-1|13|-|TRBV4-2
CASSPRLLDEQFF
TGTGCCAGCAGCCCCCGACTTCTCGATGAGCAGTTCTTC
>TRBD1|TRBJ2-1|15|-|TRBV9
CASSVDGTGYNEQFF
TGTGCCAGCAGCGTAGACGGGACAGGATACAATGAGCAGTTCTTC
>TRBD2|TRBJ2-3|15|-|TRBV5-4
CASAPASGSRDTQYF
TGTGCCAGCGCCCCGGCGAGCGGGAGTAGAGATACGCAGTATTTT
>TRBD1|TRBJ1-5|14|few|TRBV27
CASRQGERNQPQHF
TGTGCCAGCAGGCAGGGGGAGAGGAATCAGCCCCAGCATTTT
>-|TRBJ2-1|14|-|TRBV12-5
CASSGTVSYNEQFF
TGTGCTAGTAGCGGTACCGTCTCCTACAATGAGCAGTTCTTC
>-|TRBJ2-2|16|-|TRBV14
CASSQRPRSDSGELFF
TGTGCCAGCAGCCAACGGCCTCGTAGCGACTCCGGGGAGCTGTTTTTT
>TRBD1|TRBJ2-1|14|-|TRBV30
CAWSRDRDHNEQFF
TGTGCCTGGAGCCGGGACAGGGATCACAATGAGCAGTTCTTC
>-|TRBJ2-7|14|-|TRBV7-9
CASSFGSERDEQYF
TGTGCCAGCAGCTTCGGGAGTGAGAGGGACGAGCAGTACTTC
>TRBD1|TRBJ1-2|16|-|TRBV28
CASSPSGTGSNYGYTF
TGTGCCAGCAGTCCCTCGGGGACAGGGAGTAACTATGGCTACACCTTC
>-|TRBJ2-5|12|-|TRBV5-1
CASSSPQETQYF
TGCGCCAGCTCGTCTCCTCAAGAGACCCAGTACTTC
>-|TRBJ2-5|13|-|TRBV5-1
CASSPTGQETQYF
TGCGCCAGCAGCCCCACAGGACAAGAGACCCAGTACTTC
>-|TRBJ2-7|13|once|TRBV27
CASSLGGSYEQYF
TGTGCCAGCAGTTTAGGGGGGTCCTACGAGCAGTACTTC
>TRBD2|TRBJ2-1|15|-|TRBV7-2
CASSLVSGRLDEQFF
TGTGCCAGCAGCTTAGTGAGCGGGAGGCTCGATGAGCAGTTCTTC
>TRBD2|TRBJ2-7|13|-|TRBV27
CASSQFIAGEQYF
TGTGCCAGCAGTCAGTTCATAGCGGGCGAGCAGTACTTC
>TRBD2|TRBJ2-3|16|-|TRBV5-4
CASNTKREGRTDTQYF
TGTGCCAGCAACACCAAGCGGGAGGGCCGGACAGATACGCAGTATTTT
>-|TRBJ2-7|14|-|TRBV7-2
CASSSRFSGNEQYF
TGTGCCAGCAGCTCCCGATTTTCCGGGAACGAGCAGTACTTC
>TRBD1|TRBJ1-5|16|few|TRBV2
CASRPTGTGGGQPQHF
TGTGCCAGCAGGCCTACCGGGACAGGGGGCGGCCAGCCCCAGCATTTT